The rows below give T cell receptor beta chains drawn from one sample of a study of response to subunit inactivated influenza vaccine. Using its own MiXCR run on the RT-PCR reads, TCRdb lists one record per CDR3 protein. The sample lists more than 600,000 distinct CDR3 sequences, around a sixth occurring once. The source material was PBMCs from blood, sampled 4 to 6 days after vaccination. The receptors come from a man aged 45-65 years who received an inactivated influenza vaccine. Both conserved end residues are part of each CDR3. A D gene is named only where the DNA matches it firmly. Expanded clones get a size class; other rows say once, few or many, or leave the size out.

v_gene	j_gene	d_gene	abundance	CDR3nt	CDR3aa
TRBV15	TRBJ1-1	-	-	TGTGCCACCAGCAGGAGGGTACCGAACACTGAAGCTTTCTTT	CATSRRVPNTEAFF
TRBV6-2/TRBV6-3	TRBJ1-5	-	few	TGTGCCAGCAGTTACCGGGGGAATGGCAATCAGCCCCAGCATTTT	CASSYRGNGNQPQHF
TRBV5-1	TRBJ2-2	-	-	TGCGCCAGCAGCTTGCTTTCCCGGTCGAACACCGGGGAGCTGTTTTTT	CASSLLSRSNTGELFF
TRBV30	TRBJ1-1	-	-	TGTGCCTGGAGTGAAGGGTTGAACACTGAAGCTTTCTTT	CAWSEGLNTEAFF
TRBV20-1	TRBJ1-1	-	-	TGCTGTGCTAGAACCAACCAGCGGACCGCGGACACTGAAGCTTTCTTT	CCARTNQRTADTEAFF
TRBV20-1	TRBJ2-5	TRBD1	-	TGCAGTGCCGAACCGCGGGACAGGGCCAAAGAGACCCAGTACTTC	CSAEPRDRAKETQYF
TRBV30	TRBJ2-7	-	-	TGTGCCTGGAGTGTGGGGAACTTGAACGAGCAGTACTTC	CAWSVGNLNEQYF
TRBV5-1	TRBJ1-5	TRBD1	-	TGCGCCAGCAGCTACACAGGGGGTAGCAATCAGCCCCAGCATTTT	CASSYTGGSNQPQHF
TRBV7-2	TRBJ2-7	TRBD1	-	TGTGCCAGCAGCTTAGTCCCGGGACAGCCTAACCACGAGCAGTACTTC	CASSLVPGQPNHEQYF
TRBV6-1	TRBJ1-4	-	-	TGTGCCAGCAGTCCGGACGGCAGGAATGAAAAACTGTTTTTT	CASSPDGRNEKLFF
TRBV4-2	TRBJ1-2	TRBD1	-	TGTGCCAGCAGCCAAACCAGGGGACAGTCTAACTATGGCTACACCTTC	CASSQTRGQSNYGYTF
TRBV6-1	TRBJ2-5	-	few	TGTGCCAGCAGTGAAGCCGACACTCAAGAGACCCAGTACTTC	CASSEADTQETQYF
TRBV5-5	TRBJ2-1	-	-	TGTGCCAGCAGCTTGTTAGGGGCCTCGTCCTACAATGAGCAGTTCTTC	CASSLLGASSYNEQFF
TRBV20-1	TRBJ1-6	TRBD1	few	TGCAGTGCCCACGACTTACAGGGGGCAATCGATTCACCCCTCCACTTT	CSAHDLQGAIDSPLHF
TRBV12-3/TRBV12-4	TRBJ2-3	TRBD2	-	TGTGCCAGCAGGGGGGAGGGACTACCAGGGGATACGCAGTATTTT	CASRGEGLPGDTQYF
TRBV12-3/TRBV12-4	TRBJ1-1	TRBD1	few	TGTGCCAGCAGTGCCCCCTGGACAGGGAACACTGAAGCTTTCTTT	CASSAPWTGNTEAFF
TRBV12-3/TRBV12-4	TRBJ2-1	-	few	TGTGCCAGCAGTTTAGGCGGGGGCGGACAGGGTGAGCAGTTCTTC	CASSLGGGGQGEQFF
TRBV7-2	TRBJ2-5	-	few	TGTGCCAGCAGCTTTTCTGCAAAAGAGACCCAGTACTTC	CASSFSAKETQYF
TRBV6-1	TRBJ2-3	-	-	TGTGCCAGCAGATCCGTAATCACAGATACGCAGTATTTT	CASRSVITDTQYF
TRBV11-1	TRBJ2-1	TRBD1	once	TGTGCCAGCAGCTTACCGACAGGGGTTGAGCAGTTCTTC	CASSLPTGVEQFF
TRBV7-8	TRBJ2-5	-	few	TGTGCCAGCAGCTTTGGGACATTACAAGAGACCCAGTACTTC	CASSFGTLQETQYF
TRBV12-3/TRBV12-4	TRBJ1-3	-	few	TGTGCCACCATGGTGGCGGACACCATATATTTT	CATMVADTIYF
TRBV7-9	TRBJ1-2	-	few	TGTGCCAGCAGCCCACCCTACACCTTC	CASSPPYTF
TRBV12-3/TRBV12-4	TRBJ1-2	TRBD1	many	TGTGCCAGCAGTTTGGGACAGAACTATGGCTACACCTTC	CASSLGQNYGYTF
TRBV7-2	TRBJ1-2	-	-	TGTGCCAGCAGCTCGTCGGCAGGGAGTGGCTATGGCTACACCTTC	CASSSSAGSGYGYTF
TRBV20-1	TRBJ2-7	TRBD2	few	TGCAGTGCTAGAGATCTAATAGCGGGGGATTCCTACGAGCAGTACTTC	CSARDLIAGDSYEQYF
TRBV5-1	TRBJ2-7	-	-	TGCGCCAGCAGCTTCGTGATAGATACCTACGAGCAGTACTTC	CASSFVIDTYEQYF
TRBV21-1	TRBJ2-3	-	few	TGTGCCAGCTGGTTCCGAACAGATCTAGCGGGATTAAGCACAGATACGCAGTATTTT	CASWFRTDLAGLSTDTQYF
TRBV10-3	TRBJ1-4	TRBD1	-	TGTGCCATCAGTGAACTTCAGGGGGCAACTAATGAAAAACTGTTTTTT	CAISELQGATNEKLFF
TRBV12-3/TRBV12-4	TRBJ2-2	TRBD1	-	TGTGCCAGCAAGTCGGTCAGGGGGCTCACCGGGGAGCTGTTTTTT	CASKSVRGLTGELFF
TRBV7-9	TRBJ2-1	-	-	TGTGCCAGCAGCTTGAGAGGGAGGCCATCAGATGAGCAGTTCTTC	CASSLRGRPSDEQFF
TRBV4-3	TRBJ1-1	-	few	TGCGCCAGCAGCCAAGATAAGAAGAACACTGAAGCTTTCTTT	CASSQDKKNTEAFF
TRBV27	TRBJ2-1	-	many	TGTGCCAGCAGTTTTGTGGGCGGAACCTACAATGAGCAGTTCTTC	CASSFVGGTYNEQFF
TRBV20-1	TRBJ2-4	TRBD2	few	TGCAGTGCTACCAGTCTTGCGCGGGGGGCGAGCCGGGTAAACATTCAGTACTTC	CSATSLARGASRVNIQYF
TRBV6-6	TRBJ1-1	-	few	TGTGCCAGCAGTCCTCGGTGGGGGTCAGCTTTCTTT	CASSPRWGSAFF
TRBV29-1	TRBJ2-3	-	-	TGCAGCACTGGACGGAATCCAACAGATACGCAGTATTTT	CSTGRNPTDTQYF
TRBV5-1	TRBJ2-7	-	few	TGCGCCAGCACGAGGACACCCGAGGTATCCTACGAGCAGTACTTC	CASTRTPEVSYEQYF
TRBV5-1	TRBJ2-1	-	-	TGCGCCAGCAGCTTACAGGGACTTAATGAGCAGTTCTTC	CASSLQGLNEQFF
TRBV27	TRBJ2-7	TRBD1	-	TGTGCCAGCAGTTTATCGGGGACAGGAAACTACGAGCAGTACTTC	CASSLSGTGNYEQYF
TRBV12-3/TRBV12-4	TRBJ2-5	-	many	TGCGCCAGCAGCTTCAGTGGTGGCGAGACCCAGTACTTC	CASSFSGGETQYF
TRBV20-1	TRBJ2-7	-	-	TGCAGTGCTAGAGGGCAGGACGGGAAATACGAGCAGTACTTC	CSARGQDGKYEQYF
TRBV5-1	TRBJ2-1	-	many	TGCGCCAGCAGCTTGGAAATTGGAGAAGTCTACAATGAGCAGTTCTTC	CASSLEIGEVYNEQFF
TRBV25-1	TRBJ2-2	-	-	TGTGCCAGCAGTGAAGCGATGAGCGGGGAGCTGTTTTTT	CASSEAMSGELFF
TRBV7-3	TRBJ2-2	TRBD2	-	TGTGCCAGCAGCCCCGGCACGGGAGGGCCTAGGGAGCTGTTTTTT	CASSPGTGGPRELFF
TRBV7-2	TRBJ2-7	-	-	TGTGCCAGCAGCTTAGCGACAGTCTCCTACGAGCAGTACTTC	CASSLATVSYEQYF
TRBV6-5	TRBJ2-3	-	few	TGTGCCAGCAGTTACCCTGGGGGAAATACGCAGTATTTT	CASSYPGGNTQYF
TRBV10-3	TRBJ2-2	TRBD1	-	TGTGCCATCAGTGATTGGGGCGACAGGGATACCGGGGAGCTGTTTTTT	CAISDWGDRDTGELFF
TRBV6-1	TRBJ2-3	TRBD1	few	TGTGCCAGCAAAATAACCGGGACAGGGCCCACAGATACGCAGTATTTT	CASKITGTGPTDTQYF
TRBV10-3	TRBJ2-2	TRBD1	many	TGTGCCATCACCAGGGACAGGGGATCCGGGGAGCTGTTTTTT	CAITRDRGSGELFF
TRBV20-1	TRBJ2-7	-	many	TGCAGTGCTCGAGGGTTCCGGGACGGCTACGAGCAGTACTTC	CSARGFRDGYEQYF
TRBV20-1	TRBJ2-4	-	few	TGCAGTGCTAGACTCGGTGGAGCCAAAAACATTCAGTACTTC	CSARLGGAKNIQYF
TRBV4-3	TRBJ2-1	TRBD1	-	TGCGCCAGCAGCCTGGCACTGACAGGGAGCTCCTACAATGAGCAGTTCTTC	CASSLALTGSSYNEQFF
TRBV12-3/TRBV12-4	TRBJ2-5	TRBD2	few	TGTGCCAGCAGTTACAGCGGGGGGGCAGCGCCCCAGTACTTC	CASSYSGGAAPQYF